This T cell receptor (beta chain) was retrieved from a study of PD-1 blockade in classical Hodgkin lymphoma. Generated by immunoSEQ multiplex PCR, the TCRdb table keeps only in-frame clones and is missing some. The sample shows 40,000 or so clones, about three quarters of them seen only once. Unmatched junction bases numbered 4, after V lost 4 bases and J lost 1 base. CDR3 size: 15 residues. Germline CDR1 MNHNY, CDR2 SVGAGI (reference sequence). Every single patient, without exception, relapsed after autologous stem cell transplantation, and brentuximab vedotin exposure varied. Best responses fell into complete response, partial response or progressive disease.

This clonotype originated in a human donor with classical Hodgkin lymphoma. V usage is TRBV6-6 and J usage is TRBJ2-5, with 9 bases matching TRBD1. The starting material was peripheral blood mononuclear cells (PBMCs), obtained at baseline. CDR3 nucleotide sequence: TGTGCCAGCAGTTTTGGACAGGGGTTCCAAGAGACCCAGTACTTC. Translating it yields CASSFGQGFQETQYF.